The T cell receptor beta chain described here comes from a study of blood T cell repertoires in COVID-19. Background on the study: Specimens from acute and convalescent COVID-19 originated in the United States, Italy and Spain. T cells, B-cell-depleted T cells, or PBMCs supplied cDNA or gDNA.

This CDR3 is 11 amino acids long. The V gene's germline CDR1 is DFQATT and CDR2 SNEGSKA (reference sequence). Under the authors' procedure: Quantification of nucleated cells was approximated via reference gene primer amplification. Some clones are missing from TCRdb's copy, which holds only in-frame ones; the method was immunoSEQ multiplex PCR. The V and J calls and the clone size are those of that table, but D and trimming were determined from the DNA. The data contain about 150,000 clones, 70% to 90% of them seen just once; the ten biggest clones take up about 2.4%. What was sequenced was peripheral blood. This sequence was found in a woman aged 70-85 years with acute or convalescent COVID-19. The rearrangement joins TRBV20-1 to TRBJ1-1; 8 nucleotides align to TRBD1. The CDR3 sequence: CGAQGETEAFF. The CDR3 bases are TGCGGAGCACAGGGGGAGACTGAAGCTTTCTTT.